This paragraph covers one TCR beta chain sequence. The CDR3 extends over 13 amino acids. CDR1 is SQVTM and CDR2 is ANQGSEA in the germline V gene. Original methodology: Estimation of nucleated cell counts was performed using reference gene primer amplification. The data were produced by immunoSEQ multiplex PCR, yet TCRdb's version contains in-frame clones alone and is incomplete. D and trimming were read from the DNA, whereas the V and J calls and clone size are those reported in that table. The sample carries approximately 230,000 clones, 70% to 90% recorded once. This specimen comes from a study of blood T cell repertoires in COVID-19. Looking at the study overall: The United States, Italy and Spain provided the acute and convalescent COVID-19 samples. In each case, the material was cDNA or gDNA derived from T cells, B-cell-depleted T cells, or PBMCs.

The chain joins TRBV29-1 to TRBJ1-1; 10 nucleotides match TRBD1. The origin of this receptor is a man at least 80 years old with acute or convalescent COVID-19. The specimen sequenced was peripheral blood. The CDR3 sequence: CSSGTGVSTEAFF. CDR3 coding DNA: TGCAGTTCTGGGACAGGGGTTAGCACTGAAGCTTTCTTT.